A single sample gave rise to the 21 T cell receptor beta chains below, sequenced in a study of shared clonotypes between healthy human individuals. Sequencing was performed with immunoSEQ multiplex PCR; in TCRdb, only in-frame clones are kept and a portion is missing. Of approximately 1,000,000 clones listed, about 72% are singletons. Input material: memory CD4+ T cells from PBMCs. Subset denoted: CD45RA-negative fraction. These receptors came from a man younger than 35 in good health. Some clones in this sample may be carry-over from other donors' samples.

The V and J genes are TRBV10-3 and TRBJ2-4; 9 bases are a match to TRBD1. The V gene's germline CDR1 is ENHRY and CDR2 SYGVKD. The CDR3 length is 14 residues. V lost 3 bases, J lost 8 bases, and 5 bases stayed unmatched. The DNA for the CDR3 is TGTGCCATCAGTGATCCGGGACAGGGAGACATTCAGTACTTC. Translating it yields CAISDPGQGDIQYF.

This chain connects TRBV7-8 to TRBJ1-1; no firm D call. CDR3 length: 14 amino acids. CDR1 SGHVS and CDR2 FQNEAQ come from the germline V gene. V lost 1 base to trimming and J lost 0 bases, with 6 bases between them. The CDR3 is CASSLGRVNTEAFF. CDR3 DNA: TGTGCCAGCAGCTTAGGTCGGGTGAACACTGAAGCTTTCTTT.

The chain recombines TRBV5-1 with TRBJ1-1; TRBD1 might be the D (5 bases). With 3 bases removed from V and 4 bases from J, the gap between germline ends came to 16 bases. CDR1 and CDR2 from the germline V gene are SGHRS and YFSETQ. CDR3 length: 15 amino acids. The CDR3, as DNA: TGCGCCAGCAGCTCTTTAGGGACCGGAAGCACTGAAGCTTTCTTT. The encoded protein is CASSSLGTGSTEAFF.

The chain joins TRBV27 to TRBJ1-1; no clear D gene. In germline, CDR1 is MNHEY, CDR2 SMNVEV (reference sequence). This CDR3 region has 13 residues. Trimming removed 0 bases at V and 7 bases at J, with 9 bases between. This CDR3 reads CASSLSGLGEAFF. The CDR3 bases are TGTGCCAGCAGTTTATCAGGGTTAGGTGAAGCTTTCTTT.

The V call is TRBV4-1, the J call TRBJ2-5; TRBD1 or TRBD2 may be the D gene (5 bases each). Germline lookup yields CDR1 MGHRA and CDR2 YSYEKL. The CDR3 length is 15 residues. Between the trimmed V and J ends, which lost 2 bases and 5 bases, there was a span of 15 bases. The CDR3 region is CASSQRTGPEETQYF. DNA of the CDR3: TGCGCCAGCAGCCAACGGACGGGGCCCGAGGAGACCCAGTACTTC.

The genes are TRBV6-1 and TRBJ2-5; tentatively, D is TRBD2 (5 bases). Trimming removed 4 bases at V and 6 bases at J, with 9 bases between. In germline, CDR1 is MNHNS, CDR2 SASEGT. The CDR3 length is 12 residues. The DNA for the CDR3 is TGTGCCAGCAGTGCGGGAAGGCAGACCCAGTACTTC. This translates into CASSAGRQTQYF.

This sequence joins TRBV6-5 and TRBJ2-7; D is possibly TRBD2 (6 bases). Trimming took 0 bases from V and 1 from J, leaving 7 bases between them. CDR1 and CDR2 (germline): MNHEY, SVGAGI. The CDR3 runs 14 residues. CDR3 in DNA: TGTGCCAGCAGTTACTCGGCGGGGTCCTACGAGCAGTACTTC. Its protein product is CASSYSAGSYEQYF.

This chain links TRBV7-6 with TRBJ1-1; D unclear. This CDR3 is 14 amino acids long. The V and J ends lost 2 bases and 4 bases respectively, with 11 bases between them. Per germline, CDR1 SGHVS and CDR2 FNYEAQ. This CDR3 is CASSLLNSGTEAFF. CDR3 DNA sequence: TGTGCCAGCAGCTTATTAAATTCCGGCACTGAAGCTTTCTTT.

Comment on this clone: A junction end diverges from the germline sequence, so it may reflect a read error. The sample holds other DNA sequences that translate to the same CDR3. The rearrangement links TRBV2 to TRBJ1-2; D may be TRBD1 (5 bases). The CDR3 covers 13 residues. Germline CDR1 is SNHLY and CDR2 is FYNNEI. For the CDR3, the DNA is TGCGCCAGCAGACCTCAGACGGGGCAAGGCTACACCTTC. Translation gives CASRPQTGQGYTF.

This chain uses TRBV28 with TRBJ2-1, with 8 bases that match TRBD1. This CDR3 contains 18 residues. The germline CDR1 and CDR2 sequences are MDHEN and SYDVKM. The V and J ends lost 5 bases and 4 bases, in that order; junction bases with no gene match: 16. The CDR3 region has the DNA TGTGCCAGCAGTCCCGACCCCGGGACAGGTGACTCTTACAATGAGCAGTTCTTC. Its translation: CASSPDPGTGDSYNEQFF.

The V and J genes are TRBV27 and TRBJ2-2; 7 positions agree with TRBD2. V shed 6 bases, J shed 5 bases, and the junction held 12 bases outside the gene matches. CDR3 length: 16 amino acids. Per germline, CDR1 MNHEY and CDR2 SMNVEV (reference sequence). CDR3 nucleotide sequence: TGTGCCAGCAGACTGGAGGGACTAAGCAAAACCGGGGAGCTGTTTTTT. Protein sequence: CASRLEGLSKTGELFF.

The chain uses TRBV5-1 and TRBJ2-3, with 11 bases identical to TRBD2. The CDR3 has 17 residues. Germline V CDR1 and CDR2: SGHRS, YFSETQ. The V segment lost 0 bases and the J segment 2 bases; nucleotides outside the gene matches: 5. CDR3 amino acids: CASSLGLAGRYTDTQYF. The CDR3 DNA follows: TGCGCCAGCAGCTTGGGACTAGCGGGACGATACACAGATACGCAGTATTTT. Supplemented by reference TRBV5-1 and TRBJ2-3, the full variable domain reads KAGVTQTPRYLIKTRGQQVTLSCSPISGHRSVSWYQQTPGQGLQFLFEYFSETQRNKGNFPGRFSGRQFSNSRSEMNVSTLELGDSALYLCASSLGLAGRYTDTQYFGPGTRLTVL.

This sequence joins TRBV27 and TRBJ2-3, with 9 bases fitting TRBD2. This CDR3 region has 17 residues. Germline CDR1 and CDR2: MNHEY and SMNVEV (reference sequence). With V trimmed by 5 bases and J by 6 bases, 15 bases remained unmatched. The CDR3 DNA sequence: TGTGCCAGCAGTCCCAATGGGGGCGGGAGGGCCCGGGATACGCAGTATTTT. Translated, it gives CASSPNGGGRARDTQYF.

About this clone: Different DNA sequences within this sample yield the same CDR3. The rearrangement links TRBV5-1 to TRBJ2-5, with D unresolved. Germline V gene lookup returns CDR1 SGHRS and CDR2 YFSETQ. V lost 2 bases to trimming and J lost 4 bases, with 3 bases between them. This CDR3 has 11 residues. Here the CDR3 DNA reads TGCGCCAGCAGCTTTGCAGAGACCCAGTACTTC. It specifies CASSFAETQYF.

DNA of the CDR3: TGCGCCAGCAGCCCGAGGAACAGGGGTGATAGCACAGATACGCAGTATTTT. Protein product: CASSPRNRGDSTDTQYF. The V call is TRBV5-1, the J call TRBJ2-3, with 7 nucleotides matching TRBD1. Germline trimming cut 4 bases from V and 0 bases from J; bases unmatched to any gene: 11. Germline V lookup: CDR1 SGHRS, CDR2 YFSETQ. CDR3 length equals 17 residues.

The V gene is TRBV7-3, the J gene TRBJ2-2; D is unclear. The CDR3 has 12 residues. The V gene lost 5 bases and the J gene lost 6 bases, with 7 bases spanning the gap. Per the germline V gene, CDR1 is SGHTA and CDR2 is FQGTGA. DNA for the CDR3: TGTGCCAGCAGCGCGGATTCCGGGGAGCTGTTTTTT. Translated: CASSADSGELFF.

The rearrangement uses TRBV11-2 and TRBJ2-1; D is uncertain. The V gene lost 3 bases and the J gene lost 4 bases, with 13 bases spanning the gap. Germline-derived CDR1 and CDR2 are SGHAT and FQNNGV. The length of the CDR3 is 15 residues. CDR3 residues: CASSLDGLAYNEQFF. In nucleotides, the CDR3 is TGTGCCAGCAGCTTGGATGGGCTCGCGTACAATGAGCAGTTCTTC.

Regarding this clone: A junction boundary mismatches the germline segment, possibly from a read error. CDR3 nucleotide sequence: TGCGCCAGCAGCCCTATGACAGGGGGAAACACTGAGGCTTTCTTT. Its translation: CASSPMTGGNTEAFF. The chain recombines TRBV5-1 with TRBJ1-1, with TRBD1 matching over 9 bases. The CDR3 covers 15 residues. Germline-derived CDR1 and CDR2 are SGHRS and YFSETQ.

The DNA of the CDR3 is TGTGCCAGCAGTTTGGGGACCCCTCCGGATACGCAGTATTTT. Encoded protein: CASSLGTPPDTQYF. V usage is TRBV27 and J usage is TRBJ2-3; D tentatively fits TRBD1 or TRBD2 (5 bases each). CDR3 length: 14 amino acids. Germline CDR1 MNHEY, CDR2 SMNVEV (reference sequence). V lost 3 bases to trimming and J lost 6 bases, with 13 bases between them.

This sequence joins TRBV13 and TRBJ2-6, with 12 bases identical to TRBD1. Trimming at V came to 4 bases and at J to 4 bases, leaving 11 bases not matched to a gene. From germline, CDR1 is PRHDT and CDR2 FYEKMQ (reference sequence). The CDR3 extends over 19 amino acids. CDR3 in amino acids: CASSSSGTGGLGGANVLTF. As DNA, the CDR3 is TGTGCCAGCAGCTCTTCTGGGACAGGGGGCCTTGGAGGGGCCAACGTCCTGACTTTC.

This sequence joins TRBV5-1 and TRBJ2-1; 8 bases map to TRBD2. Germline V CDR1 and CDR2: SGHRS, YFSETQ. The CDR3 spans 17 residues. Trimming took 3 bases from V and 5 from J; bases not matched to a gene: 13. The DNA of the CDR3 is TGCGCCAGCAGCTGGGGCCTAGCGGGTGACAGAAACAATGAGCAGTTCTTC. Its protein product is CASSWGLAGDRNNEQFF.